Below are 17 T cell receptor beta chains sequenced from a single sample in a study of blood T cell repertoires in COVID-19. Assay: immunoSEQ multiplex PCR; the TCRdb copy retains only in-frame clones and omits some. The sample yields roughly 120,000 clones, around 82% seen once. Input material: peripheral blood. Receptors were obtained from a woman aged 45-65 years with acute or convalescent COVID-19.

The chain recombines TRBV7-6 with TRBJ2-7, with a weak D call TRBD1 (6 bases). CDR1 is SGHVS and CDR2 is FNYEAQ in the germline V gene. The CDR3 covers 16 residues. V was trimmed by 1 base and J by 7 bases, leaving 20 bases between them. The CDR3 protein is CASSLEPGTTSWEQYF. As DNA, the CDR3 is TGTGCCAGCAGCTTAGAGCCCGGGACAACCTCTTGGGAGCAGTACTTC. Based on the CDR3 plus reference TRBV7-6 and TRBJ2-7, the full variable domain is GAGVSQSPRYKVTKRGQDVALRCDPISGHVSLYWYRQALGQGPEFLTYFNYEAQQDKSGLPNDRFSAERPEGSISTLTIQRTEQRDSAMYRCASSLEPGTTSWEQYFGPGTRLTVT.

The chain joins TRBV11-1 to TRBJ2-1; tentatively, D is TRBD2 (6 bases). Germline V lookup: CDR1 SGHAT, CDR2 FQDESV (reference sequence). This CDR3 spans 14 amino acids. Trimming cost V 5 bases and J 8 bases, with 16 bases left between them. The CDR3 DNA follows: TGTGCCAGCAGCCAAGGGACTTCCCGCTATGAGCAGTTCTTC. As protein: CASSQGTSRYEQFF.

This chain uses TRBV25-1 with TRBJ1-2; a possible D gene is TRBD1 (5 bases). The V end was cut by 4 bases, the J end by 9 bases, with 24 bases between. Germline assignment: CDR1 MGHDK and CDR2 SYGVNS. The CDR3 loop spans 16 amino acids. The CDR3 DNA is TGTGCCAGCAGTGCTGACAGAGAGCTAACTATGGCCCGCTACACCTTC. It yields the protein CASSADRELTMARYTF.

Ten or more counts support this clone. This chain uses TRBV19 with TRBJ1-2, with TRBD1 matching over 10 bases. The CDR3 is made up of 15 amino acids. Germline V gene lookup returns CDR1 LNHDA and CDR2 SQIVND (reference sequence). Losses at the gene ends were 5 bases for V and 6 bases for J; bases not matched to a gene: 9. In nucleotides, the CDR3 is TGTGCCAGTAGTGACAGGGGGCTAGGGATGGATGGCTACACCTTC. Translation gives CASSDRGLGMDGYTF. The full variable domain, in which reference TRBV19 and TRBJ1-2 provide the parts outside the CDR3, is DGGITQSPKYLFRKEGQNVTLSCEQNLNHDAMYWYRQDPGQGLRLIYYSQIVNDFQKGDIAEGYSVSREKKESFPLTVTSAQKNPTAFYLCASSDRGLGMDGYTFGSGTRLTVV.

This clone has just one count. This rearrangement joins TRBV6-5 to TRBJ1-1; 7 nucleotides align to TRBD1. The V gene's germline CDR1 is MNHEY and CDR2 SVGAGI. The CDR3 is 13 amino acids. Germline trimming cut 11 bases from V and 0 bases from J; bases unmatched to any gene: 6. This chain's CDR3 is CAGSGQMNTEAFF. The CDR3 bases are TGTGCCGGATCGGGACAGATGAACACTGAAGCTTTCTTT.

The chain employs TRBV19 and TRBJ1-2; TRBD1 aligns across 8 bases. V was pared by 7 bases and J by 5 bases, with 6 bases of the junction left unmatched. This CDR3 has 13 residues. The germline CDR1 and CDR2 sequences are LNHDA and SQIVND (reference sequence). The CDR3 here is CASMTRGRYGYTF. CDR3 bases: TGTGCCAGTATGACCAGGGGGCGATATGGCTACACCTTC.

The chain employs TRBV28 and TRBJ1-5; tentatively, D is TRBD1 (6 bases). V dropped 3 bases and J dropped 3 bases, with 12 bases sitting between them. This CDR3 region has 15 residues. CDR1 and CDR2 (germline): MDHEN, SYDVKM. For the CDR3, the DNA is TGTGCCAGCAGTTTCCCCACAGGGCTCAATCAGCCCCAGCATTTT. Encoded protein: CASSFPTGLNQPQHF. Looking up the rest from reference TRBV28 and TRBJ1-5 gives the full variable domain: DVKVTQSSRYLVKRTGEKVFLECVQDMDHENMFWYRQDPGLGLRLIYFSYDVKMKEKGDIPEGYSVSREKKERFSLILESASTNQTSMYLCASSFPTGLNQPQHFGDGTRLSIL.

V is TRBV12-3 or TRBV12-4 and J is TRBJ1-2, with D tentatively TRBD1 (5 bases). The V end was cut by 6 bases, the J end by 2 bases, with 7 bases between. CDR3 length: 12 residues. The CDR3 DNA reads as TGTGCCAGCAGCAGGACAAACTATGGCTACACCTTC. Protein product: CASSRTNYGYTF.

About this clone itself: Other nucleotide sequences from this sample produce the same CDR3. The chain uses TRBV5-1 and TRBJ1-4; a possible D gene is TRBD1 (5 bases). CDR1 SGHRS and CDR2 YFSETQ come from the germline V gene. The length of the CDR3 is 14 residues. Trimming took 0 bases from V and 7 from J, leaving 10 bases between them. The CDR3 protein is CASSLGQGGEKLFF. CDR3 bases: TGCGCCAGCAGCTTGGGGCAGGGTGGTGAAAAACTGTTTTTT.

The CDR3 bases are TGTGCCAGCAGTTCGGACAGGCCGGCATGGGACACCATATATTTT. Translated: CASSSDRPAWDTIYF. The chain couples TRBV2 to TRBJ1-3, with 7 bases that match TRBD1. The junction had 12 bases not matched to a gene; V was cut back by 5 bases and J by 8 bases. Germline-derived CDR1 and CDR2 are SNHLY and FYNNEI. This CDR3 has 15 residues.

This clone turned up a few times. The J gene is TRBJ1-2, the V gene TRBV5-1, with 11 bases matching TRBD1. Germline V lookup: CDR1 SGHRS, CDR2 YFSETQ. CDR3 length: 15 amino acids. J gave up 3 bases and V 4 bases, and 5 bases lay outside the gene matches. The CDR3 DNA sequence: TGCGCCAGCAGCGCGGGACAGGGGGTCGACTATGGCTACACCTTC. This encodes CASSAGQGVDYGYTF.

Comments on this clone: Additional DNA sequences in this sample encode the identical CDR3. The chain joins TRBV7-3 to TRBJ2-1; D uncertain. The V end was cut by 5 bases, the J end by 10 bases, with 18 bases between. This CDR3 has 14 residues. CDR1 is SGHTA and CDR2 is FQGTGA in the germline V gene. CDR3 DNA sequence: TGTGCCAGCAGCCCCACCCCCACAGTGGGCGAGCAGTTCTTC. Encoded protein: CASSPTPTVGEQFF.

This sequence joins TRBV25-1 and TRBJ1-1; D not resolved. The V gene's germline CDR1 is MGHDK and CDR2 SYGVNS. The CDR3 is 15 amino acids. The V and J ends lost 7 bases and 0 bases respectively, with 15 bases between them. Here the CDR3 reads CASNAPGGMNTEAFF. For the CDR3, the DNA is TGTGCCAGCAACGCTCCCGGAGGAATGAACACTGAAGCTTTCTTT.

The CDR3 sequence is CASSGDRGVGGANVLTF. The DNA of the CDR3 is TGTGCCAGCAGCGGGGACAGGGGAGTAGGAGGGGCCAACGTCCTGACTTTC. V gene TRBV2 combines with J gene TRBJ2-6, with TRBD1 identical over 10 bases. Germline V gene sequence: CDR1 SNHLY, CDR2 FYNNEI. The V segment lost 6 bases and the J segment 4 bases; nucleotides outside the gene matches: 9. The CDR3 covers 17 residues.

The chain combines TRBV9 with TRBJ1-2; TRBD1 agrees at 8 bases. Germline CDR1 SGDLS, CDR2 YYNGEE. The J segment lost 4 bases and the V segment lost 4 bases, leaving 3 bases of the junction unmatched. The CDR3 totals 13 residues. As DNA, the CDR3 is TGTGCCAGCAGCCTCGGACAGGGCTATGGCTACACCTTC. This translates into CASSLGQGYGYTF.

This clone was seen just once. J is TRBJ1-2 and V is TRBV3-1 (or the pseudogene TRBV3-2); tentatively, D is TRBD1 (6 bases). The CDR3 runs 16 residues. CDR1 is LGHDT, CDR2 YNNKEL, per germline (reference sequence). Trimming took 1 base from V and 7 from J, leaving 19 bases between them. The CDR3 sequence is CASSQGGGGRPGGYTF. The CDR3 region has the DNA TGTGCCAGCAGCCAAGGGGGCGGGGGGCGCCCGGGTGGCTACACCTTC.

V gene TRBV12-3 or TRBV12-4 combines with J gene TRBJ2-1; D might be TRBD1 (5 bases). The CDR3 spans 11 residues. Trimming took 7 bases from V and 10 from J, leaving 11 bases between them. CDR3: CASKGAGEQFF. The CDR3 coding sequence is TGTGCCAGCAAAGGGGCAGGGGAGCAGTTCTTC.